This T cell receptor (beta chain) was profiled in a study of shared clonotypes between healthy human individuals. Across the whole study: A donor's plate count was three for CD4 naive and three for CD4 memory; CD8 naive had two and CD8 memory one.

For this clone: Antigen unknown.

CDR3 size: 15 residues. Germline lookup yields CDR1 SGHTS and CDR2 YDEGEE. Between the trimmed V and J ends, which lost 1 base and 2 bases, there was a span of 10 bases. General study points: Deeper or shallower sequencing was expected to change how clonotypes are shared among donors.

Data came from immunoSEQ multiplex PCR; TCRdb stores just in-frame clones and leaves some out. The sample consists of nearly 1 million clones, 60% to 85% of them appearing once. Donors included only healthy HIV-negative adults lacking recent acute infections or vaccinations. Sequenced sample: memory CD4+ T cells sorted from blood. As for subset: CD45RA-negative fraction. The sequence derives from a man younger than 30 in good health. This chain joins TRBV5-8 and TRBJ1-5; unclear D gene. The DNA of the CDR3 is TGTGCCAGCAGCTTGTTCGGGATGGGCAATCAGCCCCAGCATTTT. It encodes CASSLFGMGNQPQHF.